These T cell receptor beta chains were read from a single sample in a study of shared clonotypes between healthy human individuals. Method: immunoSEQ multiplex PCR; TCRdb's copy keeps in-frame clones and lacks some. Of roughly 2,300,000 clones listed, roughly 90% were seen once; the top ten hold around 0.4%. Sequencing was performed on naive CD4+ T cells from PBMCs. Source of these receptors: a young man in good health. Some clones in this sample may be carry-over from other donors' samples. Both conserved end residues are part of each CDR3. The D gene is left open where the match is weak. Clone size is not always given. Where it is, it says once, few, many or a class for expanded clones.

d_call: .
j_call: TRBJ2-7
v_call: TRBV27
cdr3_length: 16
clone_size: .
cdr3_aa: CASRRRQKGKTYEQYF
cdr3_nt: TGTGCCAGCAGACGCCGCCAGAAAGGGAAAACCTACGAGCAGTACTTC

d_call: .
j_call: TRBJ2-1
v_call: TRBV15
cdr3_length: 15
clone_size: once
cdr3_aa: CATRSRVGSYNEQFF
cdr3_nt: TGTGCCACCCGGTCGAGAGTTGGCTCCTACAATGAGCAGTTCTTC

d_call: .
j_call: TRBJ1-5
v_call: TRBV28
cdr3_length: 17
clone_size: .
cdr3_aa: CASSPPGGAGLNQPQHF
cdr3_nt: TGTGCCAGCAGTCCCCCCGGGGGTGCAGGGCTGAATCAGCCCCAGCATTTT

d_call: .
j_call: TRBJ2-2
v_call: TRBV5-1
cdr3_length: 17
clone_size: .
cdr3_aa: CASSLVRGPANTGELFF
cdr3_nt: TGCGCCAGCAGCTTGGTTCGGGGGCCTGCGAACACCGGGGAGCTGTTTTTT

d_call: .
j_call: TRBJ1-2
v_call: TRBV6-1
cdr3_length: 13
clone_size: .
cdr3_aa: CASSESLGFGYTF
cdr3_nt: TGTGCCAGCAGTGAAAGTCTGGGGTTTGGCTACACCTTC

d_call: .
j_call: TRBJ1-5
v_call: TRBV7-9
cdr3_length: 17
clone_size: .
cdr3_aa: CASSLEVDRDSNQPQHF
cdr3_nt: TGTGCCAGCAGCTTAGAGGTTGACAGAGATAGCAATCAGCCCCAGCATTTT

d_call: .
j_call: TRBJ2-1
v_call: TRBV5-1
cdr3_length: 13
clone_size: .
cdr3_aa: CASRGVVGDEQFF
cdr3_nt: TGCGCCAGCAGAGGGGTCGTGGGGGATGAGCAGTTCTTC

d_call: .
j_call: TRBJ2-3
v_call: TRBV15
cdr3_length: 15
clone_size: .
cdr3_aa: CATSRAGERTDTQYF
cdr3_nt: TGTGCCACCAGCAGGGCAGGGGAGAGGACAGATACGCAGTATTTT

d_call: TRBD2
j_call: TRBJ2-7
v_call: TRBV6-6
cdr3_length: 14
clone_size: .
cdr3_aa: CASSRLAGIYEQYF
cdr3_nt: TGTGCCAGCAGCCGACTAGCGGGAATTTACGAGCAGTACTTC

d_call: TRBD1
j_call: TRBJ2-4
v_call: TRBV4-1
cdr3_length: 16
clone_size: .
cdr3_aa: CASSAQGGLAKNIQYF
cdr3_nt: TGCGCCAGCAGCGCCCAAGGGGGCCTAGCCAAAAACATTCAGTACTTC

d_call: .
j_call: TRBJ2-2
v_call: TRBV11-3
cdr3_length: 13
clone_size: .
cdr3_aa: CASSLRELGELFF
cdr3_nt: TGTGCCAGCAGCTTACGGGAGCTCGGGGAGCTGTTTTTT

d_call: TRBD1
j_call: TRBJ2-2
v_call: TRBV27
cdr3_length: 17
clone_size: .
cdr3_aa: CASSFDRVGSNTGELFF
cdr3_nt: TGTGCCAGCAGTTTCGACAGGGTTGGGTCGAACACCGGGGAGCTGTTTTTT

d_call: TRBD1
j_call: TRBJ2-4
v_call: TRBV5-1
cdr3_length: 15
clone_size: .
cdr3_aa: CASSPTGTGALREYF
cdr3_nt: TGCGCCAGCAGCCCCACCGGGACAGGGGCCCTTAGGGAGTACTTC

d_call: .
j_call: TRBJ1-3
v_call: TRBV6-1
cdr3_length: 17
clone_size: .
cdr3_aa: CASSEAVALHTGNTIYF
cdr3_nt: TGTGCCAGCAGTGAAGCGGTGGCCCTTCATACTGGCAACACCATATATTTT

d_call: TRBD1
j_call: TRBJ2-7
v_call: TRBV13
cdr3_length: 14
clone_size: .
cdr3_aa: CASSHGDRGTEQYF
cdr3_nt: TGTGCCAGCAGCCACGGGGACAGGGGTACCGAGCAGTACTTC

d_call: .
j_call: TRBJ1-2
v_call: TRBV7-2
cdr3_length: 14
clone_size: .
cdr3_aa: CASSDRDTRRGYTF
cdr3_nt: TGTGCCAGCAGCGACCGGGACACCCGACGGGGCTACACCTTC

d_call: .
j_call: TRBJ1-5
v_call: TRBV19
cdr3_length: 15
clone_size: .
cdr3_aa: CASSIPPRSNQPQHF
cdr3_nt: TGTGCCAGTAGTATCCCTCCCAGGTCTAATCAGCCCCAGCATTTT

d_call: .
j_call: TRBJ2-3
v_call: TRBV14
cdr3_length: 16
clone_size: .
cdr3_aa: CASSQGASLSTDTQYF
cdr3_nt: TGTGCCAGCAGCCAAGGCGCTAGCTTGAGCACAGATACGCAGTATTTT

d_call: .
j_call: TRBJ2-3
v_call: TRBV4-1
cdr3_length: 16
clone_size: .
cdr3_aa: CASSQTERPSTDTQYF
cdr3_nt: TGCGCCAGCAGCCAGACCGAGAGACCTAGCACAGATACGCAGTATTTT

d_call: .
j_call: TRBJ1-1
v_call: TRBV6-5
cdr3_length: 15
clone_size: .
cdr3_aa: CASSYGQPENTEAFF
cdr3_nt: TGTGCCAGCAGTTACGGACAGCCGGAAAACACTGAAGCTTTCTTT

d_call: .
j_call: TRBJ1-2
v_call: TRBV4-3
cdr3_length: 14
clone_size: once
cdr3_aa: CASSQSGGVRGYTF
cdr3_nt: TGCGCCAGCAGCCAATCGGGGGGGGTTCGTGGCTACACCTTC

d_call: .
j_call: TRBJ1-2
v_call: TRBV6-5
cdr3_length: 15
clone_size: .
cdr3_aa: CASRTLWGENYGYTF
cdr3_nt: TGTGCCAGCAGGACACTGTGGGGGGAGAACTATGGCTACACCTTC

d_call: .
j_call: TRBJ2-1
v_call: TRBV25-1
cdr3_length: 15
clone_size: .
cdr3_aa: CASSEYGDRNNEQFF
cdr3_nt: TGTGCCAGCAGTGAATATGGTGACAGAAACAATGAGCAGTTCTTC

d_call: .
j_call: TRBJ2-3
v_call: TRBV11-2
cdr3_length: 14
clone_size: .
cdr3_aa: CASSIPGGLDTQYF
cdr3_nt: TGTGCCAGCAGCATACCGGGGGGCCTGGATACGCAGTATTTT

d_call: TRBD2
j_call: TRBJ2-7
v_call: TRBV7-8
cdr3_length: 16
clone_size: .
cdr3_aa: CASSSRGGLAFYEQYF
cdr3_nt: TGTGCCAGCAGCTCCCGCGGTGGACTAGCGTTCTACGAGCAGTACTTC

d_call: TRBD1
j_call: TRBJ1-1
v_call: TRBV27
cdr3_length: 14
clone_size: .
cdr3_aa: CASSSTGRRTEAFF
cdr3_nt: TGTGCCAGCAGTTCGACAGGGAGGCGCACTGAAGCTTTCTTT

d_call: TRBD2
j_call: TRBJ2-5
v_call: TRBV30
cdr3_length: 15
clone_size: .
cdr3_aa: CAWSIGLAGGGTQYF
cdr3_nt: TGTGCCTGGAGTATAGGACTAGCGGGAGGAGGGACCCAGTACTTC

d_call: .
j_call: TRBJ1-5
v_call: TRBV4-1
cdr3_length: 16
clone_size: .
cdr3_aa: CASSQDNRQSNQPQHF
cdr3_nt: TGCGCCAGCAGCCAAGATAACCGACAGAGCAATCAGCCCCAGCATTTT

d_call: .
j_call: TRBJ1-3
v_call: TRBV9
cdr3_length: 17
clone_size: .
cdr3_aa: CASSARTAPGFGNTIYF
cdr3_nt: TGTGCCAGCAGCGCCAGGACAGCTCCTGGGTTCGGAAACACCATATATTTT

d_call: .
j_call: TRBJ2-2
v_call: TRBV15
cdr3_length: 15
clone_size: .
cdr3_aa: CATSRDWGATGELFF
cdr3_nt: TGTGCCACCAGCAGAGATTGGGGAGCCACCGGGGAGCTGTTTTTT

d_call: TRBD1
j_call: TRBJ1-1
v_call: TRBV7-9
cdr3_length: 14
clone_size: few
cdr3_aa: CASSGQGGITEAFF
cdr3_nt: TGTGCCAGCAGTGGACAGGGTGGCATCACTGAAGCTTTCTTT

d_call: TRBD1
j_call: TRBJ2-6
v_call: TRBV5-1
cdr3_length: 17
clone_size: .
cdr3_aa: CASQPGQGAAGANVLTF
cdr3_nt: TGCGCCAGCCAGCCGGGACAGGGGGCAGCCGGGGCCAACGTCCTGACTTTC

d_call: .
j_call: TRBJ2-3
v_call: TRBV7-3
cdr3_length: 16
clone_size: .
cdr3_aa: CASSLRGASSTDTQYF
cdr3_nt: TGTGCCAGCAGCTTACGAGGAGCCTCTAGCACAGATACGCAGTATTTT

d_call: .
j_call: TRBJ1-4
v_call: TRBV25-1
cdr3_length: 14
clone_size: .
cdr3_aa: CASRPWGADEKLFF
cdr3_nt: TGTGCCAGCAGGCCATGGGGCGCCGATGAAAAACTGTTTTTT

d_call: .
j_call: TRBJ2-7
v_call: TRBV12-5
cdr3_length: 15
clone_size: .
cdr3_aa: CASGLVGLDAYEQYF
cdr3_nt: TGTGCTAGTGGTTTGGTCGGGTTAGATGCCTACGAGCAGTACTTC

d_call: .
j_call: TRBJ1-1
v_call: TRBV6-5
cdr3_length: 15
clone_size: .
cdr3_aa: CASSTQGLLNTEAFF
cdr3_nt: TGTGCCAGCAGTACCCAGGGGCTCCTGAACACTGAAGCTTTCTTT

d_call: .
j_call: TRBJ2-5
v_call: TRBV30
cdr3_length: 14
clone_size: .
cdr3_aa: CAWSVRVHQETQYF
cdr3_nt: TGTGCCTGGAGTGTGAGGGTCCACCAAGAGACCCAGTACTTC

d_call: .
j_call: TRBJ2-7
v_call: TRBV30
cdr3_length: 13
clone_size: .
cdr3_aa: CAWSPGTRGEQYF
cdr3_nt: TGTGCCTGGAGTCCCGGGACGCGAGGGGAGCAGTACTTC

d_call: TRBD2
j_call: TRBJ2-3
v_call: TRBV5-1
cdr3_length: 17
clone_size: .
cdr3_aa: CASSAGTSGYLTDTQYF
cdr3_nt: TGCGCCAGCAGCGCAGGGACTAGCGGGTATTTAACAGATACGCAGTATTTT

d_call: .
j_call: TRBJ1-5
v_call: TRBV6-5
cdr3_length: 14
clone_size: .
cdr3_aa: CASSLGSGNQPQHF
cdr3_nt: TGTGCCAGCAGTTTAGGTTCGGGCAATCAGCCCCAGCATTTT

d_call: .
j_call: TRBJ1-1
v_call: TRBV9
cdr3_length: 15
clone_size: .
cdr3_aa: CASSLRGELNTEAFF
cdr3_nt: TGTGCCAGCAGTCTAAGGGGAGAGTTAAACACTGAAGCTTTCTTT

d_call: .
j_call: TRBJ1-2
v_call: TRBV5-1
cdr3_length: 15
clone_size: .
cdr3_aa: CASSAGGGGAYGYTF
cdr3_nt: TGCGCCAGCAGCGCCGGGGGAGGGGGAGCCTATGGCTACACCTTC

d_call: TRBD2
j_call: TRBJ2-4
v_call: TRBV5-1
cdr3_length: 15
clone_size: .
cdr3_aa: CASKKLAGETDIQYF
cdr3_nt: TGCGCCAGCAAAAAACTAGCGGGAGAAACAGACATTCAGTACTTC

d_call: .
j_call: TRBJ1-5
v_call: TRBV27
cdr3_length: 15
clone_size: .
cdr3_aa: CASSFSRGHNQPQHF
cdr3_nt: TGTGCCAGCAGTTTCAGTCGGGGACATAATCAGCCCCAGCATTTT

d_call: .
j_call: TRBJ2-2
v_call: TRBV9
cdr3_length: 17
clone_size: .
cdr3_aa: CASSVVGQGWNTGELFF
cdr3_nt: TGTGCCAGCAGCGTGGTGGGGCAGGGGTGGAACACCGGGGAGCTGTTTTTT

d_call: .
j_call: TRBJ2-7
v_call: TRBV5-4
cdr3_length: 16
clone_size: .
cdr3_aa: CASSLATGASSYEQYF
cdr3_nt: TGTGCCAGCAGCTTGGCCACGGGCGCCTCCTCCTACGAGCAGTACTTC

d_call: .
j_call: TRBJ2-3
v_call: TRBV4-1
cdr3_length: 16
clone_size: .
cdr3_aa: CASSPGWTDSTDTQYF
cdr3_nt: TGCGCCAGCAGCCCTGGATGGACAGACAGCACAGATACGCAGTATTTT

d_call: .
j_call: TRBJ2-7
v_call: TRBV19
cdr3_length: 14
clone_size: .
cdr3_aa: CASSRAFSAYEQYF
cdr3_nt: TGTGCCAGTAGCCGGGCCTTTAGTGCCTACGAGCAGTACTTC

d_call: TRBD1
j_call: TRBJ1-1
v_call: TRBV6-6
cdr3_length: 13
clone_size: few
cdr3_aa: CASSNRDRGEAFF
cdr3_nt: TGTGCCAGCAGTAACCGGGACAGGGGAGAAGCTTTCTTT

d_call: TRBD2
j_call: TRBJ2-3
v_call: TRBV7-3
cdr3_length: 15
clone_size: .
cdr3_aa: CASSRTSGSTDTQYF
cdr3_nt: TGTGCCAGCAGCCGGACTAGCGGAAGCACAGATACGCAGTATTTT

d_call: TRBD1
j_call: TRBJ1-2
v_call: TRBV27
cdr3_length: 15
clone_size: once
cdr3_aa: CASSPLGQGEGGYTF
cdr3_nt: TGTGCCAGCAGTCCCTTGGGACAGGGGGAGGGAGGCTACACCTTC

d_call: .
j_call: TRBJ2-2
v_call: TRBV7-9
cdr3_length: 13
clone_size: .
cdr3_aa: CASSTQGPGELFF
cdr3_nt: TGTGCCAGCAGCACCCAGGGGCCCGGGGAGCTGTTTTTT

d_call: TRBD1
j_call: TRBJ1-2
v_call: TRBV5-1
cdr3_length: 15
clone_size: .
cdr3_aa: CASSQGQGDYYGYTF
cdr3_nt: TGCGCCAGCAGCCAGGGACAGGGGGATTACTATGGCTACACCTTC

d_call: .
j_call: TRBJ1-1
v_call: TRBV15
cdr3_length: 14
clone_size: .
cdr3_aa: CATSSLTVNTEAFF
cdr3_nt: TGTGCCACCAGCAGTTTGACGGTCAACACTGAAGCTTTCTTT

d_call: .
j_call: TRBJ2-2
v_call: TRBV7-3
cdr3_length: 15
clone_size: .
cdr3_aa: CASSPTRDRSGELFF
cdr3_nt: TGTGCCAGCAGCCCTACTAGAGACAGGAGCGGGGAGCTGTTTTTT

d_call: TRBD1
j_call: TRBJ1-2
v_call: TRBV4-2
cdr3_length: 15
clone_size: few
cdr3_aa: CASSASGTEVYGYTF
cdr3_nt: TGTGCCAGCAGCGCCTCCGGGACAGAAGTCTATGGCTACACCTTC